This T cell receptor (beta chain) was identified during a study of T cell responses to AZD1222 COVID-19 vaccine. Study outcomes and limitations: Recipients of AZD1222 seropositive at baseline numbered only 6 or 7.

CDR3 length: 14 residues. V was pared by 2 bases and J by 5 bases, with 12 bases between. Per germline, CDR1 SGHTA and CDR2 FQGNSA. TCRdb's copy holds only in-frame clones and misses some; the assay was immunoSEQ multiplex PCR. The sample lists about 110,000 clones; about 90% were seen once. Turning to this clone: What it binds is not known.

The V and J genes are TRBV7-2 and TRBJ1-1; D gene ambiguous. This TCR was sampled from an adult in good health. The sequenced sample was peripheral blood, obtained on day 0 of AZD1222 vaccination. The CDR3 loop reads CASSLNSPNTEAFF. The CDR3 DNA follows: TGTGCCAGCAGCTTAAATAGCCCGAATACTGAAGCTTTCTTT.